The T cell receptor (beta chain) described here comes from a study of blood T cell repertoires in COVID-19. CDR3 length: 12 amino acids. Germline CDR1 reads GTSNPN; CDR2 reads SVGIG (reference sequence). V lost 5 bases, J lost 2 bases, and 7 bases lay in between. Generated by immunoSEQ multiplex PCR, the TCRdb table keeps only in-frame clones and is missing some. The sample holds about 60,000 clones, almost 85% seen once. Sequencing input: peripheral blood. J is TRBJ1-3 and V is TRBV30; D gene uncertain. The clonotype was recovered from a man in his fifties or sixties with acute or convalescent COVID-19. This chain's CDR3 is CAWATAGNTIYF. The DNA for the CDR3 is TGTGCCTGGGCAACGGCTGGAAACACCATATATTTT.